Each of the 31 T cell receptor beta chains below was sequenced from the same sample in a study of blood T cell repertoires in COVID-19. This table comes from immunoSEQ multiplex PCR, and its TCRdb copy is limited to in-frame clones, with some not included. The sample has roughly 200,000 clones, roughly 85% seen once. The sample taken for sequencing was peripheral blood. The receptors were sampled from a woman older than 75 with acute or convalescent COVID-19.

The chain carries TRBV4-2 and TRBJ1-2; possibly TRBD1 for D (5 bases). CDR1 LGHNA and CDR2 YNFKEQ come from the germline V gene. The CDR3 has 13 residues. V shed 4 bases and J shed 2 bases, with 8 bases lying between them. The CDR3 is CASSRGGNYGYTF. The DNA for the CDR3 is TGTGCCAGCAGCCGGGGGGGGAACTATGGCTACACCTTC.

V and J are TRBV11-3 and TRBJ2-7, with D perhaps TRBD2 (6 bases). The CDR3 covers 13 residues. In germline, CDR1 is SGHNT, CDR2 YENEEA. The V end was cut by 0 bases, the J end by 3 bases, with 6 bases between. In nucleotides, the CDR3 is TGTGCCAGCAGCTTAGACGGGGGCTACGAGCAGTACTTC. This gives the protein CASSLDGGYEQYF.

The J gene is TRBJ2-2, the V gene TRBV5-1; TRBD2 matches 8 bases. The V segment lost 3 bases and the J segment 7 bases; nucleotides outside the gene matches: 2. Germline V gene sequence: CDR1 SGHRS, CDR2 YFSETQ. The CDR3 contains 13 residues. CDR3 sequence reads: CASSSLAGGELFF. The CDR3 DNA sequence: TGCGCCAGCAGCTCTCTAGCGGGCGGGGAGCTGTTTTTT.

The chain joins TRBV9 to TRBJ2-5; D perhaps matches TRBD2 (6 bases). V was cut by 3 bases and J by 7 bases, with 13 bases left in between. The CDR3 is made up of 13 amino acids. The germline V gene encodes CDR1 SGDLS and CDR2 YYNGEE. CDR3 DNA: TGTGCCAGCAGCGATGGGGGAGGTGGGACCCAGTACTTC. It yields the protein CASSDGGGGTQYF.

V is TRBV10-1 and J is TRBJ1-1, with TRBD1 identical over 7 bases. Per the germline V gene, CDR1 is WNHNN and CDR2 is SYGVQD (reference sequence). V shed 4 bases, J shed 9 bases, and the junction held 2 bases outside the gene matches. CDR3 size: 11 residues. The CDR3, as DNA: TGCGCCAGCAGTGGACAGGGCAAAGCTTTCTTT. Protein sequence: CASSGQGKAFF.

This rearrangement joins TRBV6-2 or TRBV6-3 to TRBJ1-5, with D perhaps matching TRBD1 (5 bases). Germline-derived CDR1 and CDR2 are MNHEY and SVGEGT. The V gene lost 2 bases and the J gene lost 6 bases, with 17 bases spanning the gap. The CDR3 runs to 16 residues. As DNA, the CDR3 is TGTGCCAGCAGTTACCCACGGGGGATGGGCGCTCAGCCCCAGCATTTT. It is translated as CASSYPRGMGAQPQHF.

This clone was counted a few times. This sequence joins TRBV14 and TRBJ1-1; D perhaps matches TRBD1 (6 bases). V lost 4 bases, J lost 8 bases, and 17 bases lay in between. Germline V gene sequence: CDR1 SGHDN, CDR2 FVKESK. This CDR3 comprises 14 residues. The CDR3 loop is CASSPRWAGQEAFF. CDR3 in DNA: TGTGCCAGCAGCCCCCGGTGGGCAGGACAGGAAGCTTTCTTT.

V is TRBV10-2 and J is TRBJ1-1; a possible D gene is TRBD1 (6 bases). Germline V gene lookup returns CDR1 WSHSY and CDR2 SAAADI. V was pared by 7 bases and J by 5 bases, with 14 bases between. CDR3 size: 13 residues. The CDR3 coding sequence is TGCGCCAGCACTCTACAGGGTACGACTGAAGCTTTCTTT. Translated, it gives CASTLQGTTEAFF.

This clone showed up just a few times. The V gene is TRBV29-1, the J gene TRBJ1-2; D not certain. Germline loops: CDR1 SQVTM, CDR2 ANQGSEA. Trimming took 5 bases from V and 1 from J, leaving 20 bases between them. The CDR3 covers 16 residues. The CDR3 sequence is CSVSRAGNLFNYGYTF. The CDR3 bases are TGCAGCGTTTCGCGGGCAGGCAATCTATTTAACTATGGCTACACCTTC.

The CDR3: CASSLTQGSNTEAFF. In DNA, the CDR3 is TGTGCCAGCTCCCTCACCCAGGGCTCGAACACTGAAGCTTTCTTT. The rearrangement joins TRBV18 to TRBJ1-1; TRBD1 is a possible D gene (5 bases). The CDR3 extends over 15 amino acids. The V gene's germline CDR1 is KGHSH and CDR2 LQKENI. Trimming cost V 6 bases and J 1 base, with 15 bases left between them.

The chain uses TRBV11-3 and TRBJ2-1; 10 bases agree with TRBD2. The ends lost 2 bases at V and 8 bases at J; junction bases unmatched: 3. Germline V gene lookup returns CDR1 SGHNT and CDR2 YENEEA. CDR3 size: 14 residues. CDR3 residues: CASSLRGLAYEQFF. In nucleotides, the CDR3 is TGTGCCAGCAGCTTAAGGGGACTAGCGTATGAGCAGTTCTTC.

J is TRBJ2-7 and V is TRBV28; 8 bases fit TRBD1. This CDR3 has 16 amino acids. V lost 5 bases to trimming and J lost 2 bases; unmatched junction nucleotides: 11. CDR1 and CDR2 from the germline V gene are MDHEN and SYDVKM. The CDR3 DNA is TGTGCCAGCAGTCACACTACCGGGACAGGACCCTACGAGCAGTACTTC. Amino acid sequence: CASSHTTGTGPYEQYF.

This clone was detected only once. The genes are TRBV5-1 and TRBJ2-1; maybe TRBD1 (5 bases). CDR3 length equals 13 residues. V lost 4 bases, J lost 8 bases, and 13 bases lay in between. Per the germline V gene, CDR1 is SGHRS and CDR2 is YFSETQ. CDR3 bases: TGCGCCAGCAGCCCCCAGGGTTACCATGAGCAGTTCTTC. Translating it yields CASSPQGYHEQFF.

V is TRBV6-6 and J is TRBJ1-3; 8 bases are a match to TRBD1. In germline, CDR1 is MNHNY, CDR2 SVGAGI (reference sequence). CDR3 length: 16 residues. V was clipped by 1 base and J by 4 bases; unmatched bases: 6. The CDR3, as DNA: TGTGCCAGCAGTTACTTTGACAGGGGATACGGAAACACCATATATTTT. This encodes CASSYFDRGYGNTIYF.

V and J are TRBV5-8 and TRBJ2-4, with D uncertain. CDR3 size: 14 residues. Trimming removed 3 bases at V and 1 base at J, with 8 bases between. Germline-derived CDR1 and CDR2 are SGHTS and YDEGEE. CDR3 protein: CASSSRVAKNIQYF. Written as DNA, the CDR3 is TGTGCCAGCAGCTCACGGGTCGCCAAAAACATTCAGTACTTC.

The gene calls are TRBV9 and TRBJ2-5; weak D call: TRBD1 (5 bases). This CDR3 contains 16 residues. Germline V gene lookup returns CDR1 SGDLS and CDR2 YYNGEE. V was pared by 3 bases and J by 2 bases, with 17 bases between. The CDR3 sequence is CASSASRGLGQETQYF. The CDR3, as DNA: TGTGCCAGCAGCGCTTCTAGGGGTCTGGGACAAGAGACCCAGTACTTC.

The CDR3 coding sequence is TGTGCCAGCAGCGTAGTTGTAGTCGATACGCAGTATTTT. Amino acid sequence: CASSVVVVDTQYF. This chain links TRBV9 with TRBJ2-3, with no clear D. Trimming took off 0 bases at V and 6 bases at J, with 8 bases between the two ends. The CDR3 extends over 13 amino acids. The germline CDR1 and CDR2 sequences are SGDLS and YYNGEE.

The V and J genes are TRBV2 and TRBJ1-4, with D possibly being TRBD1 (5 bases). Trimming stripped 6 bases from V and 0 bases from J, with 8 bases between. CDR3 size: 14 residues. The germline gives CDR1 SNHLY, CDR2 FYNNEI. The CDR3 coding sequence is TGTGCCAGCAGGAACAGGACAACTAATGAAAAACTGTTTTTT. It yields the protein CASRNRTTNEKLFF.

The chain links TRBV7-8 to TRBJ2-3, with 9 bases fitting TRBD2. The CDR3 has 19 amino acids. CDR1 SGHVS and CDR2 FQNEAQ come from the germline V gene. With 1 base clipped from V and 0 bases from J, the junction kept 11 bases outside the gene matches. The CDR3 DNA follows: TGTGCCAGCAGCTTAGGGTTCCTAGCGGGATTTGCTAGCACAGATACGCAGTATTTT. This gives the protein CASSLGFLAGFASTDTQYF.

The chain couples TRBV19 to TRBJ1-1; TRBD1 matches at 7 bases. The CDR3 spans 17 residues. Germline V gene sequence: CDR1 LNHDA, CDR2 SQIVND (reference sequence). The junction had 15 bases not matched to a gene; V was cut back by 3 bases and J by 5 bases. This CDR3 is CASSIGQGVGRGTEAFF. As DNA, the CDR3 is TGTGCCAGTAGTATTGGGCAGGGGGTAGGTCGGGGTACTGAAGCTTTCTTT.

The chain is built from TRBV5-1 and TRBJ2-3; the D gene is possibly TRBD2 (6 bases). The CDR3 is 15 amino acids. From germline, CDR1 is SGHRS and CDR2 YFSETQ. Trimming cost V 0 bases and J 1 base, with 9 bases left between them. CDR3 bases: TGCGCCAGCAGCTTGGAGACGGGAGGCACAGATACGCAGTATTTT. The encoded protein is CASSLETGGTDTQYF.

This clone was observed a handful of times. The chain links TRBV27 to TRBJ2-7; 8 nucleotides line up with TRBD1. The J segment lost 0 bases and the V segment lost 8 bases, leaving 3 bases of the junction unmatched. There are 13 residues in the CDR3. Germline CDR1 is MNHEY and CDR2 is SMNVEV (reference sequence). CDR3 DNA: TGTGCCAGCGGGGGACAGGACTCCTACGAGCAGTACTTC. As protein: CASGGQDSYEQYF.

J is TRBJ1-2 and V is TRBV7-2; 8 bases align to TRBD1. The CDR3 totals 15 residues. Germline-derived CDR1 and CDR2 are SGHTA and FQGNSA. Losses at the gene ends were 1 base for V and 4 bases for J; bases not matched to a gene: 5. The CDR3 DNA follows: TGTGCCAGCAGCTTAGATCGACAGGGGTTCTATGGCTACACCTTC. As protein: CASSLDRQGFYGYTF.

The rearrangement uses TRBV28 and TRBJ1-1, with D possibly matching TRBD1 (5 bases). With 2 bases removed from V and 6 bases from J, the gap between germline ends came to 13 bases. CDR1 and CDR2 from the germline V gene are MDHEN and SYDVKM. CDR3 length: 14 residues. CDR3 coding DNA: TGTGCCAGCAGTTTAAGGGGTTCCGGGTCTGAAGCTTTCTTT. Its protein product is CASSLRGSGSEAFF. Supplemented by reference TRBV28 and TRBJ1-1, the full variable domain reads DVKVTQSSRYLVKRTGEKVFLECVQDMDHENMFWYRQDPGLGLRLIYFSYDVKMKEKGDIPEGYSVSREKKERFSLILESASTNQTSMYLCASSLRGSGSEAFFGQGTRLTVV.

The chain recombines TRBV6-1 with TRBJ2-4; D might be TRBD2 (6 bases). Germline CDR1 MNHNS, CDR2 SASEGT. This CDR3 comprises 19 residues. The V end lost 4 bases, the J end lost 0 bases, and 22 bases lay between the germline ends. The CDR3 reads CASSGQGGGSALAKNIQYF. In DNA form, the CDR3 reads TGTGCCAGCAGTGGCCAGGGAGGTGGGTCAGCACTAGCCAAAAACATTCAGTACTTC.

The chain is built from TRBV6-5 and TRBJ2-7, with 7 bases that match TRBD2. Germline V gene lookup returns CDR1 MNHEY and CDR2 SVGAGI. The V gene end was trimmed by 6 bases and the J gene end by 0 bases; junction bases not matched to a gene: 2. The CDR3 is made up of 13 amino acids. Here the CDR3 reads CASRRTSSYEQYF. The CDR3 bases are TGTGCCAGCAGAAGGACTAGCTCCTACGAGCAGTACTTC.

This clone has just a few counts. J is TRBJ2-2 and V is TRBV27; no firm D call. Trimming took off 2 bases at V and 3 bases at J, with 4 bases between the two ends. The CDR3 length is 13 residues. Per germline, CDR1 MNHEY and CDR2 SMNVEV (reference sequence). This chain's CDR3 is CASSLGHTGELFF. The CDR3 region has the DNA TGTGCCAGCAGTTTAGGGCACACCGGGGAGCTGTTTTTT.

This clone was seen more than once but under ten times. V and J are TRBV11-2 and TRBJ2-5; no definite D call. V dropped 4 bases and J dropped 5 bases, with 5 bases sitting between them. CDR1 and CDR2 from the germline V gene are SGHAT and FQNNGV. The CDR3 is made up of 11 amino acids. The CDR3, as DNA: TGTGCCAGCAGCTCCCGGGAGACCCAGTACTTC. Residues: CASSSRETQYF.

The rearrangement joins TRBV29-1 to TRBJ1-5, with 7 bases that match TRBD1. This CDR3 is built from 13 residues. Trimming removed 6 bases from V and 5 bases from J; junction bases left unmatched: 7. Germline CDR1 is SQVTM and CDR2 is ANQGSEA. CDR3 protein: CSVKQGRDQPQHF. The CDR3 DNA reads TGCAGCGTAAAACAGGGGCGGGATCAGCCCCAGCATTTT.

This chain joins TRBV5-1 and TRBJ1-2; D unclear. CDR1 and CDR2 from the germline V gene are SGHRS and YFSETQ. CDR3 length: 12 residues. Deletions cut 5 bases from V and 6 bases from J, with 11 bases between. CDR3 region: CASSYPPDGYTF. In DNA form, the CDR3 reads TGCGCCAGCAGTTATCCTCCGGATGGCTACACCTTC.

In its sample, this clone was seen a few times. The V and J genes are TRBV7-2 and TRBJ1-5; 8 bases agree with TRBD1. V shed 3 bases, J shed 4 bases, and the junction held 5 bases outside the gene matches. Germline V lookup: CDR1 SGHTA, CDR2 FQGNSA. The CDR3 is 15 amino acids. The CDR3 protein is CASSFTGGGNQPQHF. The CDR3, as DNA: TGTGCCAGCAGCTTTACAGGGGGTGGGAATCAGCCCCAGCATTTT.